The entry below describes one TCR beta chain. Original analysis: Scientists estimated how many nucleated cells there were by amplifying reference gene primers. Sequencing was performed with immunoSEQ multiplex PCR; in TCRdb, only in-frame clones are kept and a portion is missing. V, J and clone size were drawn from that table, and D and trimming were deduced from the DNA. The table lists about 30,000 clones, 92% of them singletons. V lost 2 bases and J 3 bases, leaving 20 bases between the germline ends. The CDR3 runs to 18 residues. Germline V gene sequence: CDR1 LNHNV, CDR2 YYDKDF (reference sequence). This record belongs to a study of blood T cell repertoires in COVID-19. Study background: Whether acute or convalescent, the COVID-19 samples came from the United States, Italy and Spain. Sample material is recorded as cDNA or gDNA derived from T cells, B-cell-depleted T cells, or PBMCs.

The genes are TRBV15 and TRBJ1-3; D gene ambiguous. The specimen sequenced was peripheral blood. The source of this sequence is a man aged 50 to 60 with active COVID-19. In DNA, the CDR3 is TGTGCCACCAGCAGACCCTCGGGGATGGGTAGAGGTGGAAACACCATATATTTT. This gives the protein CATSRPSGMGRGGNTIYF.